This T cell receptor beta chain came from a study of vaccination and CD4 T cells after COVID-19. Across the whole study: Median time from COVID diagnosis to post-COVID sampling was over 85 days (35 to 161).

Overall study results and limits: The rise in median SARS-CoV-2-reactive clonotypes, from roughly 22 to 38, was not significant.

This clonotype occurred a few times. Its antigen is still unknown. The treatment was: roughly ten-day PBMC culture with coronavirus spike peptide pools or control peptides (ViraFEST assay). V lost 0 bases to trimming and J lost 2 bases, with 10 bases between them. The CDR3 is made up of 14 amino acids. Germline assignment: CDR1 DFQATT and CDR2 SNEGSKA (reference sequence). Cultured CD4+ T-cell DNA underwent Oncomine TCR Beta short-read sequencing. Genomic DNA was isolated from cultured CD4+ T cells. MiXCR, run by TCRdb on the PCR reads, gives a single entry per CDR3 protein. The sample consists of under 25,000 distinct CDR3 sequences, roughly 45% of them appearing once.

The TCR originated in a human donor who had recovered from COVID-19. This chain uses TRBV20-1 with TRBJ1-1, with D perhaps TRBD1 (6 bases). The sequencing here drew on CD4+ T cells from blood, cultured in vitro, taken before SARS-CoV-2 vaccination. CDR3 sequence: CSARDGGGNTEAFF. The DNA of the CDR3 is TGCAGTGCTAGAGATGGAGGGGGAAACACTGAAGCTTTCTTT.